This passage covers 18 T cell receptor beta chains from one sample sequenced in a study of blood T cell repertoires in COVID-19. Repertoires were generated with immunoSEQ multiplex PCR, while TCRdb's copy carries only in-frame clones and drops some. This table has roughly 220,000 clones, more than 75% appearing once. The sequenced material came from peripheral blood. Receptor source: a man older than 75 with acute or convalescent COVID-19.

This rearrangement joins TRBV6-5 to TRBJ1-2; tentative D call: TRBD1 (6 bases). The V end was cut by 5 bases, the J end by 8 bases, with 21 bases between. The germline gives CDR1 MNHEY, CDR2 SVGAGI. The CDR3 is 15 amino acids. CDR3 sequence (DNA): TGTGCCAGCAGTACCCCCTCCGCAGGGGCGCAAGGCTACACCTTC. Protein sequence: CASSTPSAGAQGYTF.

This chain connects TRBV7-2 to TRBJ1-2; possible D gene TRBD1, 5 bases. The CDR3 runs to 13 residues. V lost 5 bases to trimming and J lost 4 bases, with 11 bases between them. CDR1 is SGHTA, CDR2 FQGNSA, per germline. The chain's CDR3 is CASSPREGYGYTF. CDR3 nucleotide sequence: TGTGCCAGCAGCCCCAGGGAGGGCTATGGCTACACCTTC.

The rearrangement links TRBV10-2 to TRBJ2-1, with D tentatively TRBD2 (6 bases). V lost 3 bases and J lost 9, with 18 bases in between. Looked up from germline, CDR1 is WSHSY and CDR2 is SAAADI. The CDR3 has 15 amino acids. CDR3 bases: TGCGCCAGCAGTGACTTAGCGGAGATGACACGTGAGCAGTTCTTC. This encodes CASSDLAEMTREQFF.

J is TRBJ2-7 and V is TRBV5-1; 9 bases are shared with TRBD1. The germline gives CDR1 SGHRS, CDR2 YFSETQ. The CDR3 totals 15 residues. The J segment lost 4 bases and the V segment lost 1 base, leaving 6 bases of the junction unmatched. Here the CDR3 reads CASSLNRDRAYEQYF. DNA for the CDR3: TGCGCCAGCAGCTTGAACCGGGACAGGGCATACGAGCAGTACTTC.

The rearrangement joins TRBV5-1 to TRBJ2-2; D is unclear. Germline loops: CDR1 SGHRS, CDR2 YFSETQ. CDR3 size: 17 residues. V was trimmed by 0 bases and J by 4 bases, leaving 16 bases between them. CDR3 loop: CASSLAGPVIGTGELFF. In nucleotides, the CDR3 is TGCGCCAGCAGCTTGGCTGGGCCGGTTATTGGCACCGGGGAGCTGTTTTTT.

This chain uses TRBV19 with TRBJ2-2; D is possibly TRBD1 (6 bases). Between the trimmed V and J ends, which lost 7 bases and 1 base, there was a span of 10 bases. Germline V lookup: CDR1 LNHDA, CDR2 SQIVND (reference sequence). The CDR3 is 14 amino acids. The CDR3 reads CASTADRNTGELFF. CDR3 sequence (DNA): TGTGCCAGTACTGCGGACAGGAACACCGGGGAGCTGTTTTTT.

The chain uses TRBV27 and TRBJ1-5; tentatively, D is TRBD1 (6 bases). CDR3 length: 14 amino acids. The V and J ends lost 5 bases and 2 bases respectively, with 10 bases between them. Germline values: CDR1 MNHEY, CDR2 SMNVEV (reference sequence). CDR3 nucleotides: TGTGCCAGCAGTCCAGGGGTGGGCAATCAGCCCCAGCATTTT. Amino acids: CASSPGVGNQPQHF.

This clone was detected a few times. The chain has TRBV30 and TRBJ2-7; 8 bases are a match to TRBD1. Looked up from germline, CDR1 is GTSNPN and CDR2 is SVGIG (reference sequence). The ends lost 7 bases at V and 9 bases at J; junction bases unmatched: 26. The CDR3 totals 17 residues. This CDR3 is CALRTGRPGLAYDGQYF. The CDR3 bases are TGTGCCTTACGGACAGGGAGACCGGGACTGGCATACGACGGGCAGTACTTC.

The chain links TRBV7-9 to TRBJ2-7; TRBD2 matches 9 bases. CDR1 and CDR2 (germline): SEHNR, FQNEAQ (reference sequence). The CDR3 runs to 14 residues. Trimming took 3 bases from V and 1 from J; bases not matched to a gene: 1. CDR3 region: CASSFSGSSYEQYF. Written as DNA, the CDR3 is TGTGCCAGCAGCTTTAGCGGGAGTTCCTACGAGCAGTACTTC.

V gene TRBV12-5 combines with J gene TRBJ2-4, with 9 bases matching TRBD1. The CDR3 length is 18 residues. CDR1 is LGHNT, CDR2 FRNRAP, per germline. After removal of 3 bases from V and 0 bases from J, the junction contained 9 bases not matched to a gene. The CDR3 region is CASGFPPYRGLAKNIQYF. The CDR3 nucleotides read TGTGCTAGTGGTTTCCCCCCCTACAGGGGGCTAGCCAAAAACATTCAGTACTTC.

The chain has TRBV19 and TRBJ2-2, with a tentative D call TRBD2 (5 bases). This CDR3 region has 16 residues. Germline assignment: CDR1 LNHDA and CDR2 SQIVND (reference sequence). With 0 bases removed from V and 2 bases from J, the gap between germline ends came to 10 bases. The chain's CDR3 is CASSIDERTNTGELFF. CDR3 in DNA: TGTGCCAGTAGTATAGATGAGCGGACTAACACCGGGGAGCTGTTTTTT.

The CDR3 DNA is TGTGCCAGCAGCTTGGCACTCAGCGGCTATGGCTACACCTTC. Translated: CASSLALSGYGYTF. The chain uses TRBV5-4 and TRBJ1-2; D is unresolved. This CDR3 is built from 14 residues. The germline gives CDR1 SGHNT, CDR2 YYREEE (reference sequence). V lost 0 bases to trimming and J lost 4 bases, with 10 bases between them.

This chain connects TRBV9 to TRBJ2-2; no clear D. This CDR3 spans 14 amino acids. Germline lookup yields CDR1 SGDLS and CDR2 YYNGEE. Trimming shortened V by 0 bases and J by 1 base, and 4 bases separated the two germline ends. Written as DNA, the CDR3 is TGTGCCAGCAGCGTAGCCGGGAACACCGGGGAGCTGTTTTTT. Translating gives CASSVAGNTGELFF.

V gene TRBV5-6 combines with J gene TRBJ2-7; no definite D call. Germline V gene data show CDR1 as SGHDT and CDR2 as YYEEEE. V lost 3 bases, J lost 0 bases, and 4 bases lay in between. The CDR3 is 12 residues long. CDR3: CASSSGSYEQYF. The CDR3 DNA is TGTGCCAGCAGCTCGGGCTCCTACGAGCAGTACTTC.

This sequence joins TRBV5-4 and TRBJ1-6, with D unclear. CDR1 is SGHNT and CDR2 is YYREEE in the germline V gene (reference sequence). Between the trimmed V and J ends, which lost 4 bases and 6 bases, there was a span of 8 bases. The CDR3 has 13 residues. The CDR3 loop reads CASSVDGNSPLHF. In nucleotides, the CDR3 is TGTGCCAGCAGCGTGGACGGTAATTCACCCCTCCACTTT.

This clone appeared a single time. The gene calls are TRBV7-2 and TRBJ2-1; 7 bases are a match to TRBD2. CDR3 length: 14 amino acids. From germline, CDR1 is SGHTA and CDR2 FQGNSA. The trim removed 6 bases at V and 5 bases at J, leaving 7 bases unmatched. CDR3 residues: CASRVTSDNNEQFF. The CDR3 region has the DNA TGTGCCAGCAGAGTAACTAGCGACAACAATGAGCAGTTCTTC.

This clone was seen only once. CDR3: CASSPSSGSGTGELFF. In DNA, the CDR3 is TGTGCCAGCAGCCCTTCCAGCGGGAGCGGAACCGGGGAGCTGTTTTTT. The chain carries TRBV11-1 and TRBJ2-2, with 8 bases identical to TRBD2. CDR1 is SGHAT, CDR2 FQDESV, per germline (reference sequence). V shed 5 bases, J shed 5 bases, and the junction held 10 bases outside the gene matches. The CDR3 spans 16 residues.

The rearrangement joins TRBV7-8 to TRBJ2-7, with TRBD1 as a possible D gene (6 bases). The length of the CDR3 is 16 residues. Between the trimmed V and J ends, which lost 3 bases and 2 bases, there was a span of 17 bases. In germline, CDR1 is SGHVS, CDR2 FQNEAQ. In DNA form, the CDR3 reads TGTGCCAGCAGCTTCGTCATTGGGGGCCCTACCTACGAGCAGTACTTC. It yields the protein CASSFVIGGPTYEQYF.